This entry lists 24 T cell receptor beta chains sequenced from one sample in a study of monozygotic twins with inflammatory bowel disease. TCRdb re-called the 5' RACE reads, yielding one record per CDR3 amino acid sequence without DNA. Across around 450,000 distinct CDR3 sequences, the top ten clones capture 2% to 3% of the sample. The sequenced sample consisted of blood. These receptors came from a human donor with ulcerative colitis or Crohn's disease, or a healthy co-twin of an affected twin (not recorded which).

This chain joins TRBV20-1 and TRBJ2-7; TCRdb indicates TRBD2, and absent DNA this call remains unverified. The germline gives CDR1 DFQATT, CDR2 SNEGSKA (reference sequence). This CDR3 contains 14 residues. This CDR3 reads CSAISGRIGHEQYF.

This rearrangement joins TRBV27 to TRBJ1-5; the D gene TCRdb calls, TRBD1, cannot be checked with no DNA. The CDR3 sequence is 15 residues long. The germline V gene has CDR1 MNHEY and CDR2 SMNVEV (reference sequence). The CDR3 region is CASRSGTGSNQPQHF.

This sequence joins TRBV12-3 or TRBV12-4 and TRBJ2-3; TCRdb returns TRBD1, unconfirmable since there is no DNA. There are 14 residues in the CDR3. This chain's CDR3 is CASSLGDRYDTQYF.

The chain uses TRBV6-2 or TRBV6-3 and TRBJ1-1; the D call of TRBD1 rests on TCRdb alone, since no DNA is present to check it. The CDR3 is 14 residues long. The V gene's germline CDR1 is MNHEY and CDR2 SVGEGT. CDR3 residues: CASSHDDRGTEAFF.

The chain links TRBV12-3 or TRBV12-4 to TRBJ1-4; TCRdb designates TRBD1, a call that cannot be tested without DNA. The CDR3 loop spans 14 amino acids. The CDR3 sequence is CASTPSGLNEKLFF.

This sequence joins TRBV5-1 and TRBJ2-7. The CDR3 loop spans 12 amino acids. Germline CDR1 and CDR2: SGHRS and YFSETQ. The CDR3: CASSLDLYEQYF.

The rearrangement joins TRBV30 to TRBJ1-6; TCRdb selects TRBD1, and the lack of DNA leaves this call unchecked. In germline, CDR1 is GTSNPN, CDR2 SVGIG (reference sequence). The CDR3 contains 15 residues. This chain's CDR3 is CAWSVRGTGTSPLHF.

The chain combines TRBV7-2 with TRBJ2-3; there is no DNA to check the TCRdb D call of TRBD2. This CDR3 contains 16 residues. Germline V CDR1 and CDR2: SGHTA, FQGNSA. This chain's CDR3 is CASSPPRGLDRDTQYF.

The rearrangement uses TRBV5-1 and TRBJ2-1; lacking DNA, the TRBD1 call made by TCRdb goes unchecked. The CDR3 extends over 14 amino acids. The germline gives CDR1 SGHRS, CDR2 YFSETQ. The CDR3 region is CASSTETYYNEQFF. The full variable domain, its missing parts supplied by reference TRBV5-1 and TRBJ2-1, is KAGVTQTPRYLIKTRGQQVTLSCSPISGHRSVSWYQQTPGQGLQFLFEYFSETQRNKGNFPGRFSGRQFSNSRSEMNVSTLELGDSALYLCASSTETYYNEQFFGPGTRLTVL.

The genes are TRBV4-3 and TRBJ2-3; the TRBD2 assignment by TCRdb is unverifiable without DNA. The CDR3 spans 15 residues. Germline loops: CDR1 LGHNA, CDR2 YSLEER. CDR3: CASSHTTSGTDTQYF.

The chain joins TRBV14 to TRBJ1-6. CDR3 length equals 17 residues. The germline CDR1 and CDR2 sequences are SGHDN and FVKESK. The CDR3: CASSQDALRSYNSPLHF.

The chain employs TRBV28 and TRBJ2-7; TCRdb gives TRBD1 as the D gene, but with no DNA this cannot be confirmed. Per the germline V gene, CDR1 is MDHEN and CDR2 is SYDVKM. This CDR3 region has 16 residues. CDR3 in amino acids: CASSPFMTGATYEQYF.

V usage is TRBV6-1 and J usage is TRBJ2-3; the D call from TCRdb, TRBD1, cannot be confirmed without DNA. CDR3 length: 14 residues. Germline V lookup: CDR1 MNHNS, CDR2 SASEGT. CDR3 sequence: CASSGSRTKDTQYF.

The rearrangement uses TRBV7-2 and TRBJ2-7. CDR1 and CDR2 from the germline V gene are SGHTA and FQGNSA. The CDR3 spans 14 residues. The CDR3 reads CASSPNLKSYEQYF.

CDR3 residues: CASSLVGASEQFF. The chain employs TRBV7-2 and TRBJ2-1; with no DNA, the TCRdb D assignment of TRBD1 cannot be verified. From germline, CDR1 is SGHTA and CDR2 FQGNSA. The length of the CDR3 is 13 residues.

The CDR3 is CSVWARDKRSGYTF. This chain links TRBV20-1 with TRBJ1-2; the D call of TRBD1 rests on TCRdb alone, since no DNA is present to check it. CDR1 and CDR2 (germline): DFQATT, SNEGSKA (reference sequence). This CDR3 is 14 amino acids long.

The rearrangement uses TRBV5-1 and TRBJ1-1; TCRdb designates TRBD1, a call that cannot be tested without DNA. The length of the CDR3 is 15 residues. The germline gives CDR1 SGHRS, CDR2 YFSETQ. The CDR3 loop is CASSLLQGMNTEAFF.

The chain links TRBV7-2 to TRBJ2-1; TCRdb indicates TRBD1, and absent DNA this call remains unverified. CDR3 length equals 14 residues. The germline gives CDR1 SGHTA, CDR2 FQGNSA. The CDR3 reads CASSRGLTYNEQFF.

The chain couples TRBV7-8 to TRBJ1-4; checking the TCRdb D call of TRBD1 is not possible without DNA. The CDR3 covers 16 residues. Germline lookup yields CDR1 SGHVS and CDR2 FQNEAQ. The CDR3 protein is CASSRNPDRRDEKLFF.

The rearrangement links TRBV28 to TRBJ1-1; lacking DNA, the TRBD1 call made by TCRdb goes unchecked. From germline, CDR1 is MDHEN and CDR2 SYDVKM. The CDR3 has 15 residues. The CDR3 is CASSSLFTGATGAFF.

This chain links TRBV18 with TRBJ1-1. Germline values: CDR1 KGHSH, CDR2 LQKENI. This CDR3 comprises 12 residues. CDR3 region: CASSRGGSEAFF.

The chain joins TRBV7-2 to TRBJ2-5; with no DNA, the TCRdb D assignment of TRBD2 cannot be verified. Per germline, CDR1 SGHTA and CDR2 FQGNSA. The CDR3 is made up of 15 amino acids. This CDR3 is CASSLTPGGGETQYF.

V is TRBV7-2 and J is TRBJ2-5; TCRdb lists TRBD1, though no DNA is available to test this call. Germline V lookup: CDR1 SGHTA, CDR2 FQGNSA. The CDR3 is 17 residues long. CDR3 sequence reads: CASSFSPPTWSQETQYF.

V gene TRBV7-9 combines with J gene TRBJ2-3; there is no DNA to check the TCRdb D call of TRBD2. The germline V gene has CDR1 SEHNR and CDR2 FQNEAQ (reference sequence). The CDR3 runs to 15 residues. The CDR3 loop reads CASSSGTSVGDTQYF.